These 12 T cell receptor beta chains were sequenced from one sample in a study of neurological immune-mediated disorders. TCRdb called the 5' RACE reads again in MiXCR, with one record for every CDR3 protein. The table records roughly 50,000 distinct CDR3 sequences, roughly a quarter of them present only once. Sequencing was done on a sample of PBMCs. These receptors came from a woman aged 70-85 years in good health.

This clonotype was picked up a small number of times. The chain is built from TRBV4-1 and TRBJ2-1; D is perhaps TRBD2 (5 bases). V lost 5 bases and J lost 6, with 14 bases in between. The CDR3 has 14 amino acids. From germline, CDR1 is MGHRA and CDR2 YSYEKL. The CDR3: CASSGGYGGNEQFF. The CDR3 coding sequence is TGCGCCAGCAGCGGCGGCTATGGAGGCAATGAGCAGTTCTTC.

The sample holds many counts of this clonotype. The chain recombines TRBV20-1 with TRBJ1-4, with 7 bases aligning to TRBD1. Germline V gene data show CDR1 as DFQATT and CDR2 as SNEGSKA (reference sequence). The CDR3 loop spans 15 amino acids. The J segment lost 3 bases and the V segment lost 4 bases, leaving 8 bases of the junction unmatched. In DNA, the CDR3 is TGCAGTGCTAATGGAGGGGGCGTTCCTAATGAAAAACTGTTTTTT. Translation: CSANGGGVPNEKLFF.

This clonotype was counted a few times. The V and J genes are TRBV7-2 and TRBJ1-6; D gene uncertain. This CDR3 has 15 amino acids. The germline V and J ends were trimmed by 5 bases and 4 bases, with 12 bases remaining between them. Germline CDR1 and CDR2: SGHTA and FQGNSA. The CDR3 loop is CASSPGGLYNSPLHF. The CDR3 DNA reads TGTGCCAGCAGCCCGGGAGGACTTTATAATTCACCCCTCCACTTT.

This clonotype was seen many times. The chain is built from TRBV5-5 and TRBJ2-7, with a weak D call TRBD2 (5 bases). CDR3 size: 14 residues. The germline CDR1 and CDR2 sequences are SGHKS and YYEKEE (reference sequence). V was pared by 2 bases and J by 1 base, with 10 bases between. Written as DNA, the CDR3 is TGTGCCAGCAGCTTCTCTAGCAGTTCCTACGAGCAGTACTTC. It codes for CASSFSSSSYEQYF.

This clonotype was seen repeatedly, ten times or more. The rearrangement joins TRBV5-1 to TRBJ2-1; 9 bases map to TRBD2. With V trimmed by 0 bases and J by 5 bases, 3 bases remained unmatched. CDR3 length: 15 residues. Germline CDR1 reads SGHRS; CDR2 reads YFSETQ. CDR3 nucleotides: TGCGCCAGCAGCTTGGCCGTAGCGGGAGACAATGAGCAGTTCTTC. Protein: CASSLAVAGDNEQFF.

This clonotype showed up many times. The chain joins TRBV5-5 to TRBJ2-1, with 8 bases fitting TRBD1. Germline V gene sequence: CDR1 SGHKS, CDR2 YYEKEE (reference sequence). The CDR3 totals 15 residues. V shed 4 bases, J shed 4 bases, and the junction held 7 bases outside the gene matches. CDR3 nucleotide sequence: TGTGCCAGCAGCGCAGGGGGCTCAGGGTACAATGAGCAGTTCTTC. Translating it yields CASSAGGSGYNEQFF.

This clonotype was counted at least ten times. The DNA for the CDR3 is TGTGCCAGCAGCCAACAGGGGAAGGGCGAAAAACTGTTTTTT. Its translation: CASSQQGKGEKLFF. V is TRBV7-9 and J is TRBJ1-4, with 7 bases lining up with TRBD1. The CDR3 has 14 amino acids. The ends lost 5 bases at V and 8 bases at J; junction bases unmatched: 8. Germline V gene lookup returns CDR1 SEHNR and CDR2 FQNEAQ (reference sequence).

This clonotype was detected many times. V and J are TRBV7-2 and TRBJ2-7, with 13 bases matching TRBD2. CDR1 and CDR2 (germline): SGHTA, FQGNSA. CDR3 length equals 15 residues. The J segment lost 4 bases and the V segment lost 3 bases, leaving 3 bases of the junction unmatched. This CDR3 is CASSLTSGRIYEQYF. The CDR3 DNA follows: TGTGCCAGCAGCTTGACTAGCGGGAGGATATACGAGCAGTACTTC.

This clonotype was recorded at least ten times. This chain uses TRBV7-2 with TRBJ2-2; no clear D gene. The V end lost 1 base, the J end lost 3 bases, and 15 bases lay between the germline ends. This CDR3 comprises 17 residues. Germline-derived CDR1 and CDR2 are SGHTA and FQGNSA. In DNA, the CDR3 is TGTGCCAGCAGCTTAGACAGATCGCTACCTTACACCGGGGAGCTGTTTTTT. Protein: CASSLDRSLPYTGELFF.

This clonotype was counted many times. J is TRBJ1-1 and V is TRBV5-8; D remains ambiguous. There are 16 residues in the CDR3. Between the trimmed V and J ends, which lost 5 bases and 1 base, there was a span of 18 bases. In germline, CDR1 is SGHTS, CDR2 YDEGEE. In nucleotides, the CDR3 is TGTGCCAGCAGGCCGGGCGCGGGCAGGCCGAACACTGAAGCTTTCTTT. Protein: CASRPGAGRPNTEAFF.

This clonotype was seen many times. The chain carries TRBV7-9 and TRBJ2-1, with a weak D call TRBD2 (5 bases). Trimming took off 2 bases at V and 4 bases at J, with 9 bases between the two ends. The CDR3 consists of 14 residues. CDR1 SEHNR and CDR2 FQNEAQ come from the germline V gene (reference sequence). CDR3 region: CASSLWSGYNEQFF. The CDR3 DNA is TGTGCCAGCAGCTTATGGTCGGGGTACAATGAGCAGTTCTTC.

CDR3 DNA sequence: TGCAGCGTTGCCACTAGCGGGGGGCACACAGATACGCAGTATTTT. Translated, it gives CSVATSGGHTDTQYF. The rearrangement joins TRBV29-1 to TRBJ2-3; 12 bases line up with TRBD2. The CDR3 is made up of 15 amino acids. Germline lookup yields CDR1 SQVTM and CDR2 ANQGSEA. J lost 2 bases, V lost 4 bases, and 4 bases had no gene match.